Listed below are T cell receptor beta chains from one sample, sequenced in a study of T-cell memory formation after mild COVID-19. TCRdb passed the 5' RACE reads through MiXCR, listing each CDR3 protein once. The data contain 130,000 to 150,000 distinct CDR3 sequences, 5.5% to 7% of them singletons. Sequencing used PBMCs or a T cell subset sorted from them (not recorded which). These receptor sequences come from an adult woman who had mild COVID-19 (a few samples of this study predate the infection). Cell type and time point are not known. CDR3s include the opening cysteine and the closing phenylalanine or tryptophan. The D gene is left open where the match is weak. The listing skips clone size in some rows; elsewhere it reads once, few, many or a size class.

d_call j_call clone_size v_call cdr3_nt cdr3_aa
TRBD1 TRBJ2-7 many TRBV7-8 TGTGCCAGCAGCTTCCAGGACAGGGGTACCTACGAGCAGTACTTC CASSFQDRGTYEQYF
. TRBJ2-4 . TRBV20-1 TGCAGTGGTAGACCCCCTACAGCTGGGGACATTCAGTACTTC CSGRPPTAGDIQYF
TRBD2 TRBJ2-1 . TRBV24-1 TGTGCCACCAGTGACTCTCGGGAGGGTCAGTATGAGCAGTTCTTC CATSDSREGQYEQFF
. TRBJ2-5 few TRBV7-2 TGTGCCAGCGCCGCGAAGACCCAAGAGACCCAGTACTTC CASAAKTQETQYF
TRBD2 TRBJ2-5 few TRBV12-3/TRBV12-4 TGTGCCAGCAGTTTATGGCTAGCGGGGGTGCTGTACCAAGAGACCCAGTACTTC CASSLWLAGVLYQETQYF
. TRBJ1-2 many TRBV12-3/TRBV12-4 TGTGCCAGCAGGCGCCTTGCAGGGGAAGGAACTAACTATGGCTACACCTTC CASRRLAGEGTNYGYTF
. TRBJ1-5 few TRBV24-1 TGTGCCACCAGTGGCAGGGCCGCTCAGCCCCAGCATTTT CATSGRAAQPQHF
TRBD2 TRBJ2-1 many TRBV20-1 TGCAGTGCGCCAGGACTAGCGGGAGTCGGTGAGCAGTTCTTC CSAPGLAGVGEQFF
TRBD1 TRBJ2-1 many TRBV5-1 TGCGCCAGCAGCGCGGACAGGGGGGCCAATGAGCAGTTCTTC CASSADRGANEQFF
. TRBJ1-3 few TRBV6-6 TGTGCCAGCATATTGGACTCTGGAAACACCATATATTTT CASILDSGNTIYF
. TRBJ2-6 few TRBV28 TGTGCCAGCAGTTTAAAGGGGCTTGGGGCCAACGTCCTGACTTTC CASSLKGLGANVLTF
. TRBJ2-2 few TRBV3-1 TGTGCCAGCAGCCCCGGTAGGGGCACCGGGGAGCTGTTTTTT CASSPGRGTGELFF
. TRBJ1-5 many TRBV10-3 TGTGCCATCAGGGGAACAAGCAATCAGCCCCAGCATTTT CAIRGTSNQPQHF
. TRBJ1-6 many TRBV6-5 TGTGCCAGCACGAATACTAATTCACCCCTCCACTTT CASTNTNSPLHF